Sequencing of this T cell receptor (beta chain) was carried out in a study of CD8+ T cells in alopecia areata. Of note for this clone: Its antigen is currently unknown.

Extraction and reverse transcription of RNA yielded cDNA as the sequencing template. Data came from immunoSEQ multiplex PCR; TCRdb stores just in-frame clones and leaves some out. The repertoire holds 150,000 to 200,000 clones, with around 60% as singletons. V shed 3 bases, J shed 4 bases, and the junction held 4 bases outside the gene matches. This CDR3 comprises 14 residues. Germline loops: CDR1 SGHRS, CDR2 YFSETQ. Points from the study as a whole: Greater clonality was observed in lesional scalp samples, especially alopecia totalis/universalis, versus normal scalp. In scalp, tofacitinib significantly decreased clonality and expanded CD8+ clones among the top 100.

Described treatment: oral pan-JAK inhibitor, 5-10 mg twice daily. PBMCs were stained for CD3, CD4 and CD8, and CD4+ and CD8+ T cells were sorted. V is TRBV5-1 and J is TRBJ2-1, with 7 nucleotides matching TRBD1. This material consisted of CD4+ T cells sorted from blood, taken around week 50, from a patient treated with tofacitinib. This TCR was recovered from a human donor with alopecia areata. The CDR3 nucleotides are TGCGCCAGCAGCTCGGGACAGATGTACAATGAGCAGTTCTTC. Its protein product is CASSSGQMYNEQFF.